The next 20 T cell receptor beta chains were all read from a single sample in a study of early T cells in non-severe SARS-CoV-2 infection. TCRdb called the 5' RACE reads again in MiXCR, with one record for every CDR3 protein. The profile shows about 67,000 distinct CDR3 sequences, 11% of them singletons. The specimen sequenced was whole blood. The receptor set was obtained from an adult who was a healthcare worker with PCR-confirmed SARS-CoV-2 infection or an uninfected control (not recorded which).

This clonotype was observed a handful of times. The V call is TRBV5-1, the J call TRBJ2-4; 8 bases match TRBD2. The junction had 3 bases not matched to a gene; V was cut back by 0 bases and J by 7 bases. Germline V gene data show CDR1 as SGHRS and CDR2 as YFSETQ. This CDR3 has 14 residues. CDR3 loop: CASSLDPSGNIQYF. The CDR3 DNA reads TGCGCCAGCAGCTTGGATCCTAGCGGGAACATTCAGTACTTC.

The chain employs TRBV7-3 and TRBJ1-1; unclear D gene. Between the trimmed V and J ends, which lost 0 bases and 4 bases, there was a span of 6 bases. The germline CDR1 and CDR2 sequences are SGHTA and FQGTGA. This CDR3 has 13 residues. The CDR3 bases are TGTGCCAGCAGCTTAACTAGCAGCACTGAAGCTTTCTTT. This gives the protein CASSLTSSTEAFF.

This chain joins TRBV2 and TRBJ2-2, with no clear D. Germline assignment: CDR1 SNHLY and CDR2 FYNNEI. V lost 5 bases to trimming and J lost 3 bases, with 4 bases between them. The CDR3 runs 12 residues. The CDR3, as DNA: TGTGCCAGCAGTAGCTACACCGGGGAGCTGTTTTTT. The encoded protein is CASSSYTGELFF. Looking up the rest from reference TRBV2 and TRBJ2-2 gives the full variable domain: EPEVTQTPSHQVTQMGQEVILRCVPISNHLYFYWYRQILGQKVEFLVSFYNNEISEKSEIFDDQFSVERPDGSNFTLKIRSTKLEDSAMYFCASSSYTGELFFGEGSRLTVL.

This clonotype was seen ten or more times. V usage is TRBV6-5 and J usage is TRBJ2-3; TRBD1 matches 7 bases. After removal of 2 bases from V and 6 bases from J, the junction contained 8 bases not matched to a gene. This CDR3 region has 15 residues. Germline V gene sequence: CDR1 MNHEY, CDR2 SVGAGI. The CDR3 DNA is TGTGCCAGCAGTTACACCTACAGGGGTGGCGATACGCAGTATTTT. Amino acid sequence: CASSYTYRGGDTQYF.

In this sample, this clonotype turned up a few times. This chain joins TRBV3-1 and TRBJ1-3; D is unresolved. The germline gives CDR1 LGHDT, CDR2 YNNKEL (reference sequence). V was clipped by 6 bases and J by 1 base, with 4 bases between them. The CDR3 consists of 12 residues. CDR3 coding DNA: TGTGCCAGCAGGGGGTCTGGAAACACCATATATTTT. It codes for CASRGSGNTIYF.

The V and J genes are TRBV7-3 and TRBJ2-3; the match to TRBD2 covers 7 bases. The V gene's germline CDR1 is SGHTA and CDR2 FQGTGA. The J segment lost 2 bases and the V segment lost 5 bases, leaving 4 bases of the junction unmatched. This CDR3 spans 14 amino acids. CDR3 bases: TGTGCCAGCAGCCCGAGGGACTACACAGATACGCAGTATTTT. Translated, it gives CASSPRDYTDTQYF.

The CDR3 nucleotides read TGTGCCACCAGCGCATCGGCGGGGGCAGAAGAGACCCAGTACTTC. It translates to CATSASAGAEETQYF. This chain links TRBV15 with TRBJ2-5; possible D gene TRBD2, 7 bases. Trimming shortened V by 5 bases and J by 3 bases, and 16 bases separated the two germline ends. The CDR3 has 15 amino acids. Germline loops: CDR1 LNHNV, CDR2 YYDKDF (reference sequence).

The J gene is TRBJ2-3, the V gene TRBV29-1; TRBD2 matches at 8 bases. The CDR3 loop spans 14 amino acids. Losses at the gene ends were 6 bases for V and 3 bases for J; bases not matched to a gene: 8. Germline values: CDR1 SQVTM, CDR2 ANQGSEA. The CDR3 DNA reads TGCAGCGTGCTAAGCGGGAGTAGTACAGATACGCAGTATTTT. Protein sequence: CSVLSGSSTDTQYF.

The V gene is TRBV12-3 or TRBV12-4, the J gene TRBJ1-5; D gene unclear. V was trimmed by 7 bases and J by 7 bases, leaving 11 bases between them. The length of the CDR3 is 12 residues. CDR3 nucleotide sequence: TGTGCCAGCACAGAAGCGGGGCAGCCCCAGCATTTT. The encoded protein is CASTEAGQPQHF.

This chain joins TRBV12-3 or TRBV12-4 and TRBJ2-3; D may be TRBD2 (5 bases). V shed 3 bases and J shed 0 bases, with 16 bases lying between them. CDR3 length equals 17 residues. The CDR3 nucleotides are TGTGCCAGCAGTTTTACCCCGGGGTGGACTAGCACAGATACGCAGTATTTT. Translating gives CASSFTPGWTSTDTQYF.

This clonotype was observed many times. The CDR3 spells CSVAVDTQYF. In DNA, the CDR3 is TGCAGCGTTGCCGTAGATACGCAGTATTTT. The chain employs TRBV29-1 and TRBJ2-3; no reliable D call. CDR1 and CDR2 from the germline V gene are SQVTM and ANQGSEA. CDR3 size: 10 residues. V dropped 4 bases and J dropped 5 bases, with 4 bases sitting between them.

This clonotype was recorded many times. The chain employs TRBV10-3 and TRBJ2-3; D is possibly TRBD1 or TRBD2 (5 bases each). Germline values: CDR1 ENHRY, CDR2 SYGVKD. CDR3 length: 17 amino acids. Trimming removed 8 bases at V and 0 bases at J, with 21 bases between. The CDR3 region is CAIRPFWGPSSTDTQYF. The CDR3 coding sequence is TGTGCCATCCGACCCTTCTGGGGACCGTCTAGCACAGATACGCAGTATTTT.

This clonotype was seen repeatedly, ten times or more. The V call is TRBV20-1, the J call TRBJ2-4, with D perhaps TRBD1 (5 bases). With 4 bases removed from V and 2 bases from J, the gap between germline ends came to 18 bases. This CDR3 comprises 16 residues. Germline V gene lookup returns CDR1 DFQATT and CDR2 SNEGSKA (reference sequence). CDR3 sequence reads: CSAIPRVLGSKNIQYF. Here the CDR3 DNA reads TGCAGTGCTATTCCCAGGGTGTTGGGGTCCAAAAACATTCAGTACTTC.

Sample share makes this clonotype medium-sized. J is TRBJ2-1 and V is TRBV6-1; no clear D gene. This CDR3 contains 13 residues. Germline loops: CDR1 MNHNS, CDR2 SASEGT. V was pared by 0 bases and J by 9 bases, with 9 bases between. The CDR3 region has the DNA TGTGCCAGCAGTGAAGCGAGTGAAGGTGAGCAGTTCTTC. This encodes CASSEASEGEQFF.

At least ten counts were recorded for this clonotype. The chain joins TRBV29-1 to TRBJ2-1, with TRBD1 matching 9 bases. Per the germline V gene, CDR1 is SQVTM and CDR2 is ANQGSEA. The CDR3 consists of 13 residues. After removal of 6 bases from V and 3 bases from J, the junction contained 3 bases not matched to a gene. The CDR3 reads CSVTGQGYNEQFF. CDR3 nucleotide sequence: TGCAGCGTCACGGGACAGGGCTACAATGAGCAGTTCTTC.

This clonotype was counted ten times or more. This rearrangement joins TRBV7-2 to TRBJ2-1; no clear D gene. V was shortened by 1 base and J by 2 bases, with 9 bases between the two germline ends. This CDR3 comprises 15 residues. Germline CDR1 SGHTA, CDR2 FQGNSA. The CDR3 here is CASSLGSLAYNEQFF. CDR3 in DNA: TGTGCCAGCAGCTTAGGCAGCCTTGCCTACAATGAGCAGTTCTTC.

The table lists this clonotype with a few counts. This chain links TRBV5-4 with TRBJ2-7; 10 bases are a match to TRBD2. Germline V gene lookup returns CDR1 SGHNT and CDR2 YYREEE (reference sequence). Trimming removed 4 bases from V and 5 bases from J; junction bases left unmatched: 9. The CDR3 consists of 15 residues. CDR3 sequence (DNA): TGTGCCAGCAGCCCCGTCGAGCTAGCGGGAGACGAGCAGTACTTC. This gives the protein CASSPVELAGDEQYF.

To note about this clonotype: A read error is possible here, since a much larger clone lies one base away. The chain recombines TRBV7-9 with TRBJ2-6, with 7 bases that match TRBD1. V gave up 5 bases and J gave up 0 bases; unmatched junction bases: 10. The CDR3 spans 18 residues. In germline, CDR1 is SEHNR, CDR2 FQNEAQ (reference sequence). CDR3 DNA: TGTGCCAGCAGCCTGACGACAGGGTGGAGCTCTGGGGCCAACGTCCTGACTTTC. This codes for CASSLTTGWSSGANVLTF.

This clonotype was detected ten times or more. CDR3 coding DNA: TGTGCCAGCACCCTCTACCAGAACACCGGGGAGCTGTTTTTT. Protein product: CASTLYQNTGELFF. This rearrangement joins TRBV12-3 or TRBV12-4 to TRBJ2-2; the D is unclear. The length of the CDR3 is 14 residues. V was shortened by 7 bases and J by 1 base, with 10 bases between the two germline ends.

V is TRBV4-1 and J is TRBJ2-1, with 12 nucleotides matching TRBD1. The V segment lost 4 bases and the J segment 7 bases; nucleotides outside the gene matches: 8. Germline-derived CDR1 and CDR2 are MGHRA and YSYEKL. The length of the CDR3 is 16 residues. CDR3 DNA sequence: TGCGCCAGCAGCCCTGGGGGGACAGGGGGCCCGAATGAGCAGTTCTTC. This sequence encodes CASSPGGTGGPNEQFF.